Sequencing of this T cell receptor beta chain was carried out in a study of identical twins. In TCRdb, the 5' RACE reads were re-called with MiXCR into one record per CDR3 protein. This table holds 1.5 million to 2 million distinct CDR3 sequences, 25% to 35% found once. Concerning this clonotype: The antigen remains unidentified.

General study results and limits: Excess sharing between twins was weaker in beta out-of-frame sequences. Cord blood beta clonotypes present at high abundance carried fewer insertions; no such pattern appeared in memory repertoires.

The donor group consisted entirely of healthy Caucasians. The CDR3 sequence is 14 residues long. The V and J ends lost 1 base and 7 bases respectively, with 10 bases between them. CDR1 is SGHTA, CDR2 FQGNSA, per germline. This clonotype was sampled from a newborn girl in good health. Material for sequencing was cord blood. The gene calls are TRBV7-2 and TRBJ2-2; D is unclear. This CDR3 is CASSLVASGGELFF. The CDR3 coding sequence is TGTGCCAGCAGCTTAGTGGCTTCCGGCGGGGAGCTGTTTTTT.